The clone carrying this TCR beta chain showed up just a few times. Its specificity is not known. Amplified regions were TCR beta CDR3 sequences from RNA transcripts. HTBI primers were used for first-round RT-PCR of the TCR CDR3. TCRdb reprocessed the multiplex PCR reads with MiXCR, giving one entry per CDR3 protein. The data contain approximately 640,000 distinct CDR3 sequences, 17% of them seen just once; the ten biggest clones take up about 14%. These data are taken from a study of T cells in Graves' hyperthyroidism and ophthalmopathy. Broader study findings: A median about 6.5 months before onset, the model predicted ophthalmopathy.

The CDR3 has 16 amino acids. V was cut by 3 bases and J by 7 bases, with 18 bases left in between. The germline CDR1 and CDR2 sequences are LNHNV and YYDKDF (reference sequence). Patients having uncontrolled infection, another autoimmune disease, pregnancy or lactation were not included. In making diagnoses, clinical symptoms, serum thyroxine and TRAb, thyroid ultrasound and orbital computed tomography were all used. Fresh peripheral blood, roughly 9.6 ml, was the source of the PBMCs. The chain has TRBV15 and TRBJ2-2; possible D gene TRBD1, 6 bases. The clonotype originates from a man aged 50 to 60 with Graves' hyperthyroidism. The material sequenced was blood. CDR3: CATSRTGGQFNGELFF. As DNA, the CDR3 is TGTGCCACCAGCAGGACAGGTGGACAATTCAACGGGGAGCTGTTTTTT.